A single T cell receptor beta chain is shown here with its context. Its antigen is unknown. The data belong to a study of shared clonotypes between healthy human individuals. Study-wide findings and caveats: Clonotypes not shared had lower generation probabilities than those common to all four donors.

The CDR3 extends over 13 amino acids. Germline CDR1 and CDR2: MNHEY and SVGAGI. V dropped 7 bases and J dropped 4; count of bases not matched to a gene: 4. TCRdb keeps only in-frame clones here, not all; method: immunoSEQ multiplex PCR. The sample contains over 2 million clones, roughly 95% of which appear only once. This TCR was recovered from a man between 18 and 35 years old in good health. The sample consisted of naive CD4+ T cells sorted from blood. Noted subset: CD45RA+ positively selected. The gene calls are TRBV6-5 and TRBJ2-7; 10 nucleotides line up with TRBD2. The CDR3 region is CASKASGRYEQYF. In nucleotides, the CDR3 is TGTGCCAGCAAAGCTAGCGGGAGATACGAGCAGTACTTC.